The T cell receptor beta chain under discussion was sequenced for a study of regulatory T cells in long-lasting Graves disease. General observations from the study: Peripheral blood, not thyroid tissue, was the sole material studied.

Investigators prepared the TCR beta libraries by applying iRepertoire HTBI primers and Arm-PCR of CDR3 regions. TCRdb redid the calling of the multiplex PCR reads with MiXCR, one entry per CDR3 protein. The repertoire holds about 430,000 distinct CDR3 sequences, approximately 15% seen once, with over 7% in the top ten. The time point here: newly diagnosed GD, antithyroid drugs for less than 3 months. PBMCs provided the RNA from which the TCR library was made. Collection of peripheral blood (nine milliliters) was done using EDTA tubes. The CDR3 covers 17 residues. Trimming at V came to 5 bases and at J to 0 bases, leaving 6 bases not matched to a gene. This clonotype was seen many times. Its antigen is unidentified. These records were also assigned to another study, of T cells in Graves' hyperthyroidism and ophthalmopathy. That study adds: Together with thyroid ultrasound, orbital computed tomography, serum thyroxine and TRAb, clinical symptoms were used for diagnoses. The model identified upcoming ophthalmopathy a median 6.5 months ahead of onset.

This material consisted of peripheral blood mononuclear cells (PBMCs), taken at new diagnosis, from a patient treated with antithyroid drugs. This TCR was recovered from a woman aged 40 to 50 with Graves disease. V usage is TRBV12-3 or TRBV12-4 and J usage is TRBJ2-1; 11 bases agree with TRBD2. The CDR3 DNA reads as TGTGCCAGCAGTGACCCGGGACTAGCGGTCTCCTACAATGAGCAGTTCTTC. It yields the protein CASSDPGLAVSYNEQFF.